The 5 T cell receptor beta chains below all came from one sample that was sequenced in a study of cytomegalovirus exposure and HLA in healthy donors. Amplification used 60 Vbeta primers and 13 Jbeta primers. Here immunoSEQ multiplex PCR was the method, and the copy in TCRdb shows in-frame clones only, minus some. The repertoire consists of about 160,000 clones, with more than 65% occurring once and the leading ten covering around 6%. Specimen: PBMCs. The receptors derive from a man aged 45-65 years in good health and CMV-seropositive.

The chain uses TRBV7-9 and TRBJ1-2; 11 nucleotides align to TRBD1. Germline V gives CDR1 SEHNR, CDR2 FQNEAQ (reference sequence). This CDR3 spans 15 amino acids. The trim removed 5 bases at V and 2 bases at J, leaving 4 bases unmatched. As DNA, the CDR3 is TGTGCCAGCAGCCCAGGGACAGGGGGGAACTATGGCTACACCTTC. Protein: CASSPGTGGNYGYTF.

The genes are TRBV28 and TRBJ1-2, with D uncertain. Deletions cut 5 bases from V and 2 bases from J, with 3 bases between. This CDR3 has 11 amino acids. Looked up from germline, CDR1 is MDHEN and CDR2 is SYDVKM. The CDR3 protein is CASSRNYGYTF. The CDR3 DNA follows: TGTGCCAGCAGTCGGAACTATGGCTACACCTTC.

The gene calls are TRBV5-1 and TRBJ2-1, with TRBD2 as a possible D gene (5 bases). Looked up from germline, CDR1 is SGHRS and CDR2 is YFSETQ. This CDR3 region has 15 residues. The V and J ends lost 2 bases and 4 bases respectively, with 13 bases between them. CDR3: CASSFGLEGYNEQFF. In nucleotides, the CDR3 is TGCGCCAGCAGCTTCGGACTTGAAGGGTACAATGAGCAGTTCTTC.

This chain uses TRBV5-1 with TRBJ2-5; 8 nucleotides match TRBD1. Germline lookup yields CDR1 SGHRS and CDR2 YFSETQ. There are 14 residues in the CDR3. Trimming took 5 bases from V and 7 from J; bases not matched to a gene: 10. DNA for the CDR3: TGCGCCAGCAGTCTTGGGGGGACAGGTGGGACCCAGTACTTC. Translation gives CASSLGGTGGTQYF. Looking up the rest from reference TRBV5-1 and TRBJ2-5 gives the full variable domain: KAGVTQTPRYLIKTRGQQVTLSCSPISGHRSVSWYQQTPGQGLQFLFEYFSETQRNKGNFPGRFSGRQFSNSRSEMNVSTLELGDSALYLCASSLGGTGGTQYFGPGTRLLVL.

V and J are TRBV11-3 and TRBJ1-1; weak D call: TRBD1 (5 bases). This CDR3 is built from 16 residues. V dropped 5 bases and J dropped 4 bases, with 20 bases sitting between them. In germline, CDR1 is SGHNT, CDR2 YENEEA. CDR3 sequence reads: CASSPYLGGGSTEAFF. As DNA, the CDR3 is TGTGCCAGCAGCCCCTACTTGGGGGGGGGAAGCACTGAAGCTTTCTTT.